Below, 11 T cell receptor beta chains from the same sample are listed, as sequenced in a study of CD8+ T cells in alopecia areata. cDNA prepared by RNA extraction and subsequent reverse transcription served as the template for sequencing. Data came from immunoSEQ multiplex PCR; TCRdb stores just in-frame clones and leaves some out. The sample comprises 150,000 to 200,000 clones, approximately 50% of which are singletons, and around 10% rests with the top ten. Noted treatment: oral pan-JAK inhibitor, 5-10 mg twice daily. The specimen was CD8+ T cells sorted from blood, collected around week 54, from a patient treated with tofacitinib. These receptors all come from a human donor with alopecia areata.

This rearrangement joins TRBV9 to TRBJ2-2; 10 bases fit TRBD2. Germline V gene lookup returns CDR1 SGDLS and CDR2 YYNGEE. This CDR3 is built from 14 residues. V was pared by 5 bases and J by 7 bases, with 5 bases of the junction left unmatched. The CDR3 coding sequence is TGTGCCAGCAGTTTTAGCGGGGGGCGCGGGGAGCTGTTTTTT. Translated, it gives CASSFSGGRGELFF.

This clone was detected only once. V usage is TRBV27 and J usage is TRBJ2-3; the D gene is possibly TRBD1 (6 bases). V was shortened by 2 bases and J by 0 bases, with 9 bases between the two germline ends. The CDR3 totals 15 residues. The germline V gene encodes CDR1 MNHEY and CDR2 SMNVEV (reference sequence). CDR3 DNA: TGTGCCAGCAGTTTACCGGACAGTAGCACAGATACGCAGTATTTT. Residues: CASSLPDSSTDTQYF.

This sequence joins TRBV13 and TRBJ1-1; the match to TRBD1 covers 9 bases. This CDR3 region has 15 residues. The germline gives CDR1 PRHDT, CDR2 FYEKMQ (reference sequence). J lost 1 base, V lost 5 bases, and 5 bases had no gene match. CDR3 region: CASSLAGQGNTEAFF. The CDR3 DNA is TGTGCCAGCAGCCTTGCGGGACAGGGGAACACTGAAGCTTTCTTT.

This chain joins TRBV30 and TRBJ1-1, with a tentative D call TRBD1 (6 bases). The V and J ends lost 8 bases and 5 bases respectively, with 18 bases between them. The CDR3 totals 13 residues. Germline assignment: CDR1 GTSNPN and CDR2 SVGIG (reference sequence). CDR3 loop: CARDGGAGTEAFF. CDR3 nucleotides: TGTGCCCGCGATGGGGGGGCCGGTACTGAAGCTTTCTTT. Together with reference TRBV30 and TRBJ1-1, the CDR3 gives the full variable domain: SQTIHQWPATLVQPVGSPLSLECTVEGTSNPNLYWYRQAAGRGLQLLFYSVGIGQISSEVPQNLSASRPQDRQFILSSKKLLLSDSGFYLCARDGGAGTEAFFGQGTRLTVV.

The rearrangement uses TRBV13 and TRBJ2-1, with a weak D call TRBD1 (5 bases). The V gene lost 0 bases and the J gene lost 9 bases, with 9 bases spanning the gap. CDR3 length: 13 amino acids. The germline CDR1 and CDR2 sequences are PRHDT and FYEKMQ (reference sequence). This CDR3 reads CASSLGQGSEQFF. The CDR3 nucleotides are TGTGCCAGCAGCTTAGGCCAGGGTTCTGAGCAGTTCTTC.

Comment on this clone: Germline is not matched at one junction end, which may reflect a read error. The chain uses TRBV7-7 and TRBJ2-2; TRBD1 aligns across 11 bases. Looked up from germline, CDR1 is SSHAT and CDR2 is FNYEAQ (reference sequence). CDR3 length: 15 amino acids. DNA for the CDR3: TGTGCTAGCAGCCCCGGGACAGGGGGTAGCGGGGAGCTGTTTTTT. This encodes CASSPGTGGSGELFF.

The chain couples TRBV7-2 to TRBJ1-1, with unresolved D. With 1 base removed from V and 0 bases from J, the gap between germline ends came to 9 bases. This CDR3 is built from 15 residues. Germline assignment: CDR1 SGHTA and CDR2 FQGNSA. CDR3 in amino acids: CASSLDMNMNTEAFF. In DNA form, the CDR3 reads TGTGCCAGCAGCTTAGATATGAACATGAACACTGAAGCTTTCTTT.

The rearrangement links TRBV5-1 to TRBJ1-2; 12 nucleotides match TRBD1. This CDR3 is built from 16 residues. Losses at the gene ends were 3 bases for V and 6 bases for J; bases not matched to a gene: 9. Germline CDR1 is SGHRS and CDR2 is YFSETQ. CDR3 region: CASSSSSGTGGDGYTF. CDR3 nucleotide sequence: TGCGCCAGCAGCTCATCTTCCGGGACAGGGGGCGATGGCTACACCTTC.

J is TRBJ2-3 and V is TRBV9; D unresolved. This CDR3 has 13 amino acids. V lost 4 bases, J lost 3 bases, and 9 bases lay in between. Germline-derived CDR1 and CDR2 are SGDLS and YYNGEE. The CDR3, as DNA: TGTGCCAGCAGCCCAAGTGGAACAGATACGCAGTATTTT. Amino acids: CASSPSGTDTQYF.

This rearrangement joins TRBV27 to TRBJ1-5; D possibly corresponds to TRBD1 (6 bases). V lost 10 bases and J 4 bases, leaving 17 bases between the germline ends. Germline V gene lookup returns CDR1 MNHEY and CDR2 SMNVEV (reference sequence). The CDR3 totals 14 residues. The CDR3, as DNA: TGTGCCACCCGTTCAGGGGTATTAAATCAGCCCCAGCATTTT. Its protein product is CATRSGVLNQPQHF.

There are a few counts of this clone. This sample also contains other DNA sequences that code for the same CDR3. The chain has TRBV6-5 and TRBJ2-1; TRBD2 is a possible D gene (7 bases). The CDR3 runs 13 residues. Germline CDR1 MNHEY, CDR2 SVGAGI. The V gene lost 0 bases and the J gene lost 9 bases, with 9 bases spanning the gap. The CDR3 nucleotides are TGTGCCAGCAGTTACTCGAGGGGGGGTGAGCAGTTCTTC. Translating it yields CASSYSRGGEQFF.